A single sample gave rise to the 28 T cell receptor beta chains below, sequenced in a study of control samples from healthy donors and cancer patients. Clones were sequenced by immunoSEQ multiplex PCR, and TCRdb holds only the in-frame ones, with some missing. There are tens of thousands of clones in the sample; around nine tenths occur only once, and less than 5% lies in the top ten. Sequencing used formalin-fixed, paraffin-embedded tissue. The source of these receptors is a female donor with melanoma.

The genes are TRBV2 and TRBJ1-5, with no clear D. The CDR3 is 13 residues long. Trimming left V 3 bases short and J 5 bases short, with 8 bases between. In germline, CDR1 is SNHLY, CDR2 FYNNEI. CDR3 DNA sequence: TGTGCCAGCAGTGATTCGAAGGATCAGCCCCAGCATTTT. This codes for CASSDSKDQPQHF.

The CDR3 region is CASSQEGIKDEQFF. In DNA, the CDR3 is TGCGCCAGCAGCCAAGAAGGAATAAAAGACGAGCAGTTCTTC. The V call is TRBV4-1, the J call TRBJ2-1; no clear D gene. Germline lookup yields CDR1 MGHRA and CDR2 YSYEKL. Trimming removed 0 bases at V and 10 bases at J, with 13 bases between. This CDR3 spans 14 amino acids.

This chain links TRBV28 with TRBJ2-1, with unresolved D. The CDR3 has 13 residues. Trimming stripped 5 bases from V and 4 bases from J, with 9 bases between. Germline CDR1 MDHEN, CDR2 SYDVKM. CDR3 protein: CASSTDGYNEQFF. In DNA form, the CDR3 reads TGTGCCAGCAGTACGGACGGTTACAATGAGCAGTTCTTC.

V is TRBV9 and J is TRBJ1-1; D is ambiguous. Trimming shortened V by 0 bases and J by 1 base, and 16 bases separated the two germline ends. Germline CDR1 is SGDLS and CDR2 is YYNGEE. This CDR3 spans 17 amino acids. The CDR3 DNA reads TGTGCCAGCAGCGTAGTAGGCCTTCTCCCGGGGAACACTGAAGCTTTCTTT. It is translated as CASSVVGLLPGNTEAFF.

The V gene is TRBV7-9, the J gene TRBJ1-1; D gene uncertain. The CDR3 covers 13 residues. The ends were cut back, 3 bases at V and 0 bases at J, with 5 bases in the middle. Germline V gene lookup returns CDR1 SEHNR and CDR2 FQNEAQ (reference sequence). The DNA of the CDR3 is TGTGCCAGCAGCTTCGGGCTGAACACTGAAGCTTTCTTT. It codes for CASSFGLNTEAFF.

The chain links TRBV3-1 (or the pseudogene TRBV3-2) to TRBJ1-1; TRBD1 is a possible D gene (5 bases). The CDR3 covers 11 residues. CDR1 is LGHDT, CDR2 YNNKEL, per germline (reference sequence). Trimming pared 9 bases from V and 3 bases from J, leaving 8 bases between. The CDR3 spells CASMGDTEAFF. The CDR3, as DNA: TGTGCCAGTATGGGGGACACTGAAGCTTTCTTT.

The chain links TRBV7-6 to TRBJ2-5; TRBD2 agrees at 8 bases. This CDR3 spans 17 amino acids. Germline lookup yields CDR1 SGHVS and CDR2 FNYEAQ. V shed 1 base, J shed 4 bases, and the junction held 11 bases outside the gene matches. The CDR3 sequence is CASSLGFRGLGLETQYF. The CDR3 region has the DNA TGTGCCAGCAGCTTAGGCTTCCGGGGACTAGGTTTAGAGACCCAGTACTTC.

This clone has more than one count but fewer than ten. The chain uses TRBV19 and TRBJ1-1, with D unclear. Trimming pared 4 bases from V and 1 base from J, leaving 10 bases between. Germline CDR1 reads LNHDA; CDR2 reads SQIVND (reference sequence). The CDR3 consists of 14 residues. The CDR3 loop is CASSTGDKNTEAFF. For the CDR3, the DNA is TGTGCCAGTAGTACCGGGGATAAGAACACTGAAGCTTTCTTT.

The gene calls are TRBV5-4 and TRBJ1-1, with 7 bases fitting TRBD1. The CDR3 runs to 15 residues. V lost 3 bases, J lost 3 bases, and 8 bases stayed unmatched. CDR1 is SGHNT, CDR2 YYREEE, per germline (reference sequence). CDR3 region: CASSWGGQIYTEAFF. In DNA, the CDR3 is TGTGCCAGCAGCTGGGGGGGACAGATTTACACTGAAGCTTTCTTT.

The rearrangement links TRBV5-1 to TRBJ1-1, with 9 bases lining up with TRBD1. The CDR3 runs to 14 residues. V dropped 5 bases and J dropped 4; count of bases not matched to a gene: 6. Germline CDR1 SGHRS, CDR2 YFSETQ. The CDR3 nucleotides are TGCGCCAGCAGAACAGGGGGCGTGGGCACTGAAGCTTTCTTT. Amino acids: CASRTGGVGTEAFF. The full variable domain, with the rest looked up from reference TRBV5-1 and TRBJ1-1, is KAGVTQTPRYLIKTRGQQVTLSCSPISGHRSVSWYQQTPGQGLQFLFEYFSETQRNKGNFPGRFSGRQFSNSRSEMNVSTLELGDSALYLCASRTGGVGTEAFFGQGTRLTVV.

V and J are TRBV2 and TRBJ2-1; 10 bases match TRBD2. V shed 6 bases, J shed 0 bases, and the junction held 2 bases outside the gene matches. The CDR3 runs 15 residues. CDR1 SNHLY and CDR2 FYNNEI come from the germline V gene. CDR3 sequence (DNA): TGTGCCAGCAGCGCTAGCGGGGGCTCCTACAATGAGCAGTTCTTC. It specifies CASSASGGSYNEQFF.

This chain uses TRBV27 with TRBJ2-7, with TRBD2 matching over 11 bases. V shed 4 bases and J 3 bases; nucleotides not matched to a gene: 2. CDR3 length: 14 amino acids. CDR1 is MNHEY and CDR2 is SMNVEV in the germline V gene (reference sequence). Here the CDR3 DNA reads TGTGCCAGCAGTTCCCTAGCGGGAGGCTACGAGCAGTACTTC. Its protein is CASSSLAGGYEQYF.

The chain has TRBV30 and TRBJ2-2; D unclear. Trimming stripped 5 bases from V and 4 bases from J, with 8 bases between. The CDR3 is made up of 12 amino acids. Germline CDR1 reads GTSNPN; CDR2 reads SVGIG (reference sequence). As DNA, the CDR3 is TGTGCCTGGCTTATTGGCACCGGGGAGCTGTTTTTT. Residues: CAWLIGTGELFF.

The V and J genes are TRBV20-1 and TRBJ1-1, with TRBD1 as a possible D gene (5 bases). Germline CDR1 is DFQATT and CDR2 is SNEGSKA (reference sequence). This CDR3 spans 12 amino acids. Trimming left V 3 bases short and J 4 bases short, with 9 bases between. CDR3 residues: CSASPGGTEAFF. In DNA form, the CDR3 reads TGCAGTGCTAGTCCGGGGGGCACTGAAGCTTTCTTT.

J is TRBJ1-3 and V is TRBV10-3; D not resolved. The CDR3 sequence is 16 residues long. Germline V gene lookup returns CDR1 ENHRY and CDR2 SYGVKD. The germline V and J ends were trimmed by 7 bases and 2 bases, with 18 bases remaining between them. The CDR3, as DNA: TGTGCCATCAAATTAGGTGTCAGAACTCCTGGAAACACCATATATTTT. It specifies CAIKLGVRTPGNTIYF.

J is TRBJ2-3 and V is TRBV18; D call uncertain. The CDR3 has 11 residues. CDR1 is KGHSH and CDR2 is LQKENI in the germline V gene. The V gene lost 2 bases and the J gene lost 3 bases, with 0 bases spanning the gap. The CDR3 DNA reads TGTGCCAGCTCACCAACAGATACGCAGTATTTT. Translation gives CASSPTDTQYF.

The chain links TRBV4-3 to TRBJ1-1; possible D gene TRBD1, 6 bases. With 0 bases removed from V and 1 base from J, the gap between germline ends came to 15 bases. Germline V gene lookup returns CDR1 LGHNA and CDR2 YSLEER. The CDR3 is made up of 17 amino acids. CDR3 sequence reads: CASSQDLFTGRNTEAFF. The CDR3 nucleotides are TGCGCCAGCAGCCAAGATCTCTTTACAGGGAGGAACACTGAAGCTTTCTTT.

The chain has TRBV27 and TRBJ2-2, with D maybe TRBD2 (7 bases). The CDR3 runs 16 residues. CDR1 MNHEY and CDR2 SMNVEV come from the germline V gene (reference sequence). With 3 bases removed from V and 7 bases from J, the gap between germline ends came to 18 bases. CDR3 sequence: CASSFSPAGHIGELFF. The CDR3 DNA is TGTGCCAGCAGTTTTTCGCCAGCGGGACACATCGGGGAGCTGTTTTTT.

The V call is TRBV6-5, the J call TRBJ1-1, with D unresolved. Germline CDR1 MNHEY, CDR2 SVGAGI. This CDR3 has 14 amino acids. The germline V and J ends were trimmed by 9 bases and 2 bases, with 16 bases remaining between them. The CDR3 nucleotides are TGTGCCAGTAAAACCCAACACGTCAACACTGAAGCTTTCTTT. As protein: CASKTQHVNTEAFF.

The J gene is TRBJ2-1, the V gene TRBV19; TRBD2 aligns across 12 bases. From germline, CDR1 is LNHDA and CDR2 SQIVND (reference sequence). The CDR3 spans 13 residues. Trimming at V came to 6 bases and at J to 10 bases, leaving 4 bases not matched to a gene. CDR3 nucleotides: TGTGCCAGTAGGCAGACTAGCGGGAGCGAGCAGTTCTTC. It translates to CASRQTSGSEQFF.

This clone was picked up a small number of times. This sequence joins TRBV7-6 and TRBJ2-7; D is ambiguous. The CDR3 runs to 15 residues. Trimming pared 1 base from V and 0 bases from J, leaving 10 bases between. Germline CDR1 and CDR2: SGHVS and FNYEAQ. The CDR3 reads CASSLEGGSSYEQYF. Here the CDR3 DNA reads TGTGCCAGCAGCTTAGAGGGCGGAAGCTCCTACGAGCAGTACTTC.

The J gene is TRBJ1-5, the V gene TRBV5-1; D unclear. CDR3 size: 15 residues. The V end was cut by 2 bases, the J end by 2 bases, with 11 bases between. The germline V gene has CDR1 SGHRS and CDR2 YFSETQ. The CDR3 DNA is TGCGCCAGCAGCTTAGAGTCCGGTCGCAATCAGCCCCAGCATTTT. Translating it yields CASSLESGRNQPQHF.

This sequence joins TRBV5-1 and TRBJ2-7; D is unresolved. Germline V CDR1 and CDR2: SGHRS, YFSETQ. This CDR3 comprises 14 residues. V lost 0 bases and J 1 base, leaving 8 bases between the germline ends. CDR3 residues: CASSLEAGSYEQYF. For the CDR3, the DNA is TGCGCCAGCAGCTTGGAGGCCGGGTCCTACGAGCAGTACTTC.

This clone was counted only a few times. This chain connects TRBV6-5 to TRBJ2-1; TRBD1 aligns across 9 bases. Per germline, CDR1 MNHEY and CDR2 SVGAGI. This CDR3 has 15 amino acids. With 5 bases clipped from V and 7 bases from J, the junction kept 9 bases outside the gene matches. The CDR3 nucleotides read TGTGCCAGCAGTCGGGACAGGGCCAGCCGAAATGAGCAGTTCTTC. Protein product: CASSRDRASRNEQFF.

The genes are TRBV5-1 and TRBJ2-7; perhaps TRBD1 as D (5 bases). CDR1 SGHRS and CDR2 YFSETQ come from the germline V gene. V was clipped by 6 bases and J by 1 base, with 14 bases between them. The CDR3 loop spans 14 amino acids. CDR3 sequence reads: CASMLGAGSYEQYF. CDR3 nucleotides: TGCGCCAGCATGTTAGGGGCAGGGTCCTACGAGCAGTACTTC.

The chain links TRBV7-9 to TRBJ2-1, with no clear D. V gave up 3 bases and J gave up 0 bases, with 12 bases separating them. The germline V gene has CDR1 SEHNR and CDR2 FQNEAQ (reference sequence). The CDR3 is made up of 16 amino acids. CDR3 in DNA: TGTGCCAGCAGCTTCCCCCCCCGCGGCTCCTACAATGAGCAGTTCTTC. Amino acid sequence: CASSFPPRGSYNEQFF.

The chain combines TRBV5-1 with TRBJ2-1; 8 bases match TRBD1. The germline V gene encodes CDR1 SGHRS and CDR2 YFSETQ. The CDR3 has 14 residues. The V segment lost 2 bases and the J segment 8 bases; nucleotides outside the gene matches: 6. This CDR3 is CASSFLDRADEQFF. In DNA form, the CDR3 reads TGCGCCAGCAGCTTTTTGGACAGGGCGGATGAGCAGTTCTTC.

The chain joins TRBV5-1 to TRBJ1-2, with D hard to call. Germline CDR1 SGHRS, CDR2 YFSETQ. The V end was cut by 0 bases, the J end by 4 bases, with 10 bases between. This CDR3 region has 14 residues. CDR3 coding DNA: TGCGCCAGCAGCTTGGCGGAACGGACCTATGGCTACACCTTC. Its protein product is CASSLAERTYGYTF. Combining the CDR3 with reference TRBV5-1 and TRBJ1-2 gives the whole variable domain KAGVTQTPRYLIKTRGQQVTLSCSPISGHRSVSWYQQTPGQGLQFLFEYFSETQRNKGNFPGRFSGRQFSNSRSEMNVSTLELGDSALYLCASSLAERTYGYTFGSGTRLTVV.